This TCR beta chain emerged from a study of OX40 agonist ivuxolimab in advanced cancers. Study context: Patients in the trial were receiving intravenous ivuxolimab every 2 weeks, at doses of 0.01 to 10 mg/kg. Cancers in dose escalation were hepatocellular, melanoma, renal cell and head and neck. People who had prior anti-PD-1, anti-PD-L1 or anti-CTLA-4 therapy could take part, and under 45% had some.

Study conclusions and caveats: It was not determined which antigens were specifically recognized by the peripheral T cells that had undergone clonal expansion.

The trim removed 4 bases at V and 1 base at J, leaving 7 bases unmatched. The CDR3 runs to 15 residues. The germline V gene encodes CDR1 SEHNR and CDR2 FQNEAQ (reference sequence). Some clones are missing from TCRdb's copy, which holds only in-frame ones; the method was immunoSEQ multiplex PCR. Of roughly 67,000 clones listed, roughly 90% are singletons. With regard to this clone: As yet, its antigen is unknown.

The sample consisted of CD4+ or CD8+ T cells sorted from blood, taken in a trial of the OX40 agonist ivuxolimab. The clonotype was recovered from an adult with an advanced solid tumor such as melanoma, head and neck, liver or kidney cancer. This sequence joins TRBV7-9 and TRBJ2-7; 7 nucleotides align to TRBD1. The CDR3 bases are TGTGCCAGCAGCTCTCCGGGACAGTTATCCTACGAGCAGTACTTC. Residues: CASSSPGQLSYEQYF.